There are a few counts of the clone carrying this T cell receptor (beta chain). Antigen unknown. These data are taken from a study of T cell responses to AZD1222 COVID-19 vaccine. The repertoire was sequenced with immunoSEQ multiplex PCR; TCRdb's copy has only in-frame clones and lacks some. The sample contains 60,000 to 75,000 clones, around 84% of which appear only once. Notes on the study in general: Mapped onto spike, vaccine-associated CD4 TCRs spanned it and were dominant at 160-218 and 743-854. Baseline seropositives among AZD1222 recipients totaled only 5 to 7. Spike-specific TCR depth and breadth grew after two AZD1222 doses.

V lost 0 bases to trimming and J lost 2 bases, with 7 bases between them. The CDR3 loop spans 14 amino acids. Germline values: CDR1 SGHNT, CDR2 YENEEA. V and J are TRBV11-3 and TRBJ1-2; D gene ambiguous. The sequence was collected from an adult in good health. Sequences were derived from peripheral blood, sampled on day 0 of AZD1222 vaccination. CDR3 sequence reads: CASSLEDQNYGYTF. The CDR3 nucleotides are TGTGCCAGCAGCTTAGAGGACCAAAACTATGGCTACACCTTC.